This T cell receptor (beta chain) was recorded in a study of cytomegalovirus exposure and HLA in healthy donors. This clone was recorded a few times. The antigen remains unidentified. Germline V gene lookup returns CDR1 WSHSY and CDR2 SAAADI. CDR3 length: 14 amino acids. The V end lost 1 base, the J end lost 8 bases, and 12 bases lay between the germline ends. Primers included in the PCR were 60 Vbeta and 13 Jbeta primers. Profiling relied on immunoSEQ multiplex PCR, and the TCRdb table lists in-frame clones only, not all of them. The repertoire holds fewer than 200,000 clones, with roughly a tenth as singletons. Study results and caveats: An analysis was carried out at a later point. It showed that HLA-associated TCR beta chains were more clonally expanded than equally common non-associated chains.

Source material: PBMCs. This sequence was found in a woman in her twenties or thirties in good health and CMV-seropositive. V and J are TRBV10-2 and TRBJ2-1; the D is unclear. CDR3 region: CASSELFQAHEQFF. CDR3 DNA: TGCGCCAGCAGTGAGTTGTTTCAAGCTCATGAGCAGTTCTTC.